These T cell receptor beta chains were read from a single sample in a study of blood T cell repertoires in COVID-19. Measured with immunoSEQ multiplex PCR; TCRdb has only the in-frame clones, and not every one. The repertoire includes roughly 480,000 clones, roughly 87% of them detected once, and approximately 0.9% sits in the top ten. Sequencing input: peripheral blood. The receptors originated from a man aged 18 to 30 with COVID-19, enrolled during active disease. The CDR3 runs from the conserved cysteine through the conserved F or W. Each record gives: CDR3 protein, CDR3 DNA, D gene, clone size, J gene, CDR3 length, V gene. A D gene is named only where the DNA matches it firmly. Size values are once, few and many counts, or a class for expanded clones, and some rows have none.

CASSLGPGGGDTQYF,TGTGCCAGCAGCTTGGGGCCCGGAGGTGGAGATACGCAGTATTTT,NA,NA,TRBJ2-3,15,TRBV5-4
CASSRLPGGNEQFF,TGTGCCAGCAGCCGCCTCCCGGGTGGTAATGAGCAGTTCTTC,NA,NA,TRBJ2-1,14,TRBV7-6
CASSQWDRGNEQYF,TGTGCCAGCAGTCAATGGGACAGGGGCAACGAGCAGTACTTC,TRBD1,NA,TRBJ2-7,14,TRBV6-5
CASSPSGGGFRAGELFF,TGTGCCAGCAGCCCAAGTGGCGGAGGTTTTCGGGCCGGGGAGCTGTTTTTT,NA,NA,TRBJ2-2,17,TRBV3-1/TRBV3-2
CASSVPGGPNEQYF,TGCGCCAGCAGCGTCCCGGGGGGGCCGAACGAGCAGTACTTC,TRBD2,NA,TRBJ2-7,14,TRBV5-1
CASRGETGAYGYTF,TGCGCCAGCAGGGGGGAGACAGGGGCGTATGGCTACACCTTC,TRBD1,once,TRBJ1-2,14,TRBV5-1
CASSTDDYGYTF,TGTGCCAGCAGCACTGATGACTATGGCTACACCTTC,NA,NA,TRBJ1-2,12,TRBV5-4
CASSVSGGSRNIQYF,TGTGCCAGCAGCGTTAGCGGGGGGTCGAGAAACATTCAGTACTTC,TRBD2,NA,TRBJ2-4,15,TRBV9
CASSLGPGEYTF,TGTGCCAGCAGCCTTGGACCAGGGGAATACACCTTC,NA,NA,TRBJ1-2,12,TRBV3-1/TRBV3-2
CASTSSIAGQGNEQFF,TGTGCCAGCACGTCAAGTATAGCGGGTCAGGGCAATGAGCAGTTCTTC,TRBD2,NA,TRBJ2-1,16,TRBV9
CASSEETGETPLHF,TGTGCCAGCAGTGAAGAAACAGGGGAAACACCCCTCCACTTT,TRBD1,few,TRBJ1-6,14,TRBV6-1
CASSYSGGRAKGEQFF,TGTGCCAGCAGTTACTCCGGCGGGAGGGCTAAGGGTGAGCAGTTCTTC,TRBD2,NA,TRBJ2-1,16,TRBV6-6
CATSRDNYEQYF,TGTGCCACCAGCCGGGACAACTACGAGCAGTACTTC,NA,NA,TRBJ2-7,12,TRBV15
CASSFGTSNSPLHF,TGTGCCAGCAGCTTTGGGACTTCGAATTCACCCCTCCACTTT,NA,NA,TRBJ1-6,14,TRBV5-6
CATSETGQWETQYF,TGTGCCACCAGTGAAACGGGACAGTGGGAGACCCAGTACTTC,TRBD1,NA,TRBJ2-5,14,TRBV24-1
CASSPTSSGELFF,TGTGCCAGCAGCCCAACTTCTTCCGGGGAGCTGTTTTTT,NA,NA,TRBJ2-2,13,TRBV3-1/TRBV3-2
CASSTQQGQYEQYF,TGTGCCAGCAGTACACAACAGGGGCAGTACGAGCAGTACTTC,TRBD1,NA,TRBJ2-7,14,TRBV6-5
CAWSLSTDTQYF,TGTGCCTGGAGTCTAAGCACAGATACGCAGTATTTT,NA,NA,TRBJ2-3,12,TRBV30
CARQTGPPQHF,TGTGCCAGGCAGACAGGACCTCCCCAGCATTTT,NA,NA,TRBJ1-5,11,TRBV14
CASSREVTGELFF,TGCGCCAGCAGCAGAGAAGTCACCGGGGAGCTGTTTTTT,NA,NA,TRBJ2-2,13,TRBV5-1
CATSRVLTTHEQYF,TGTGCCACCAGCAGAGTGTTGACAACCCACGAGCAGTACTTC,NA,NA,TRBJ2-7,14,TRBV15
CASSEAGGGYTF,TGTGCCAGCAGTGAAGCGGGAGGTGGCTACACCTTC,NA,NA,TRBJ1-2,12,TRBV6-1
CASSKTTSGREGSTDTQYF,TGTGCCAGCAGCAAAACGACTAGCGGGAGGGAGGGGAGCACAGATACGCAGTATTTT,NA,NA,TRBJ2-3,19,TRBV21-1
CATSDDRLAAYNEQFF,TGTGCCACCAGTGATGATCGGCTAGCGGCGTACAATGAGCAGTTCTTC,TRBD2,NA,TRBJ2-1,16,TRBV24-1
CASSLEAGGAGELFF,TGTGCCAGCAGCTTAGAAGCGGGAGGGGCCGGGGAGCTGTTTTTT,TRBD2,NA,TRBJ2-2,15,TRBV7-9
CSATHYEQFF,TGCAGTGCCACGCACTATGAGCAGTTCTTC,NA,NA,TRBJ2-1,10,TRBV20-1
CASTIWLAGGRSYNEQFF,TGTGCCAGCACCATTTGGCTAGCGGGAGGGCGGTCCTACAATGAGCAGTTCTTC,TRBD2,NA,TRBJ2-1,18,TRBV7-9
CASSLGTAGNTIYF,TGCGCCAGCAGCTTAGGGACAGCTGGAAACACCATATATTTT,TRBD1,NA,TRBJ1-3,14,TRBV5-1
CASSPPGQGVVQYF,TGTGCCAGCTCACCCCCCGGACAGGGGGTGGTACAGTACTTC,TRBD1,NA,TRBJ2-7,14,TRBV18
CASTNGTLRDYGYTF,TGTGCCAGCACCAACGGGACACTAAGAGACTATGGCTACACCTTC,NA,once,TRBJ1-2,15,TRBV7-9
CASSQSPARCTEAFF,TGCGCCAGCAGCCAATCACCCGCGCGCTGCACTGAAGCTTTCTTT,NA,NA,TRBJ1-1,15,TRBV4-1
CASRGQGRGGANVLTF,TGTGCCAGCAGAGGACAGGGGAGGGGAGGGGCCAACGTCCTGACTTTC,TRBD1,NA,TRBJ2-6,16,TRBV7-8